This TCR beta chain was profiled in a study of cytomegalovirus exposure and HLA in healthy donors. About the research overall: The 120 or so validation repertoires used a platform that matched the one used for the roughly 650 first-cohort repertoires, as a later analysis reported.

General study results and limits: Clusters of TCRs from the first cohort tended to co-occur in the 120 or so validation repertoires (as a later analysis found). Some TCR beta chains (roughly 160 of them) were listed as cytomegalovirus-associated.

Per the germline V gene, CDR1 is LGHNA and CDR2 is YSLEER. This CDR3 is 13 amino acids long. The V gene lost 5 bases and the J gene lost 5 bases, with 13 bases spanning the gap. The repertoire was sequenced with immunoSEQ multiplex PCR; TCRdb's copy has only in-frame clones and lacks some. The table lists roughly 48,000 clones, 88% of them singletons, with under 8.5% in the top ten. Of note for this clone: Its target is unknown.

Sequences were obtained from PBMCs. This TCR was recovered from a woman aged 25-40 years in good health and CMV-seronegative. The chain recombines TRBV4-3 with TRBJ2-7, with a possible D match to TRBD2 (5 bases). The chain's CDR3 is CASSSGLINEQYF. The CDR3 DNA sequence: TGCGCCAGCAGCTCGGGGTTGATAAACGAGCAGTACTTC.